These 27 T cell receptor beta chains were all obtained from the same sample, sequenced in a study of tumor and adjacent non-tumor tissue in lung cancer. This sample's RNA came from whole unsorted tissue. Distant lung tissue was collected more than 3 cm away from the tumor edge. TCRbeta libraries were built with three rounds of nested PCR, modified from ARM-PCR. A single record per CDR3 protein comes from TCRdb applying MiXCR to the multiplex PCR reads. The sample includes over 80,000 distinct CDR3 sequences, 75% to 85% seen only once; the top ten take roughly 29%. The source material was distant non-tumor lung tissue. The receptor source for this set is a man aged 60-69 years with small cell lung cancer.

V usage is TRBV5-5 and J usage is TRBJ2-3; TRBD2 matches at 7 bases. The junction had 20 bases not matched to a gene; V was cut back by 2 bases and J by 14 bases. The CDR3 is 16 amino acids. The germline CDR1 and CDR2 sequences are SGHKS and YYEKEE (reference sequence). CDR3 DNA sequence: TGTGCCAGCAGCTTTCACAGCGGGACTGGTGAAGATACGTGGTATTTT. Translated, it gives CASSFHSGTGEDTWYF.

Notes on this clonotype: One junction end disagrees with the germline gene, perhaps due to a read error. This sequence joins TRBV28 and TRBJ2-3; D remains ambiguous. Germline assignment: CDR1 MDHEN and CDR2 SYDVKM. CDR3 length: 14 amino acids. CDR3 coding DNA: TGTGCCAGCAGGGCTCCAGGTCGCCCGGATACGCACTATTTT. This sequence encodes CASRAPGRPDTHYF.

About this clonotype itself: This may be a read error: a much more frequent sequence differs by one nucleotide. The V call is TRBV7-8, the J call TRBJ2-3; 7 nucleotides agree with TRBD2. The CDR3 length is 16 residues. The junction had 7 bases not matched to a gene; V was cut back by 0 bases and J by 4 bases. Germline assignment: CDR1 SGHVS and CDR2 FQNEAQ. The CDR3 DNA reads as TGTGCCAGCAGCTTAGCTGTCGGAACTAGCGCAGATACGCAGTATTTT. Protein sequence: CASSLAVGTSADTQYF. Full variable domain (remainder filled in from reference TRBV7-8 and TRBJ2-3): GAGVSQSPRYKVAKRGQDVALRCDPISGHVSLFWYQQALGQGPEFLTYFQNEAQLDKSGLPSDRFFAERPEGSVSTLKIQRTQQEDSAVYLCASSLAVGTSADTQYFGPGTRLTVL.

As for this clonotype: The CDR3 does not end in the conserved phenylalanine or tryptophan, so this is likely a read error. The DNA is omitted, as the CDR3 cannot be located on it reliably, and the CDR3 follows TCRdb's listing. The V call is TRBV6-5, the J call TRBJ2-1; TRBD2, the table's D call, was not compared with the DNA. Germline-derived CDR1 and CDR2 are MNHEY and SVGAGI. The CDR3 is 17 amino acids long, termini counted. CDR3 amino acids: CASSYSIWGLEDNEKFL.

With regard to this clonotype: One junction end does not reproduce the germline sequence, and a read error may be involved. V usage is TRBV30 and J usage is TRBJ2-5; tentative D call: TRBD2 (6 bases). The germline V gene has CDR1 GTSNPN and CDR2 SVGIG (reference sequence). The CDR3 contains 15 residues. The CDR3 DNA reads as TGTGCCTCTTTGGGGAGGTGGATGCTTGGAGAGACCCTGTACTTC. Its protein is CASLGRWMLGETLYF.

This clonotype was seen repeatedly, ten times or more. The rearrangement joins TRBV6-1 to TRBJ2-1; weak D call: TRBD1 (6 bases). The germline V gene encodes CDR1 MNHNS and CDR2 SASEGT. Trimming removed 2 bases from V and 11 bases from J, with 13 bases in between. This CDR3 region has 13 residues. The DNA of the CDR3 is TGTGCCAGCAGTGAAAGTTATGGGGACAAGCAGTTCTTC. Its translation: CASSESYGDKQFF.

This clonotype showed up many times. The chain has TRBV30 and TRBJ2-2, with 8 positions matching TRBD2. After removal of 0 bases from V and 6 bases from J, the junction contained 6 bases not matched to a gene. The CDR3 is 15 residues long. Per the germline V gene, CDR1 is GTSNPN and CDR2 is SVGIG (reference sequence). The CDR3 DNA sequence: TGTGCCTGGAGTGTACAAGCGGGAGCTTCCGGGGAGCTGTTTTTT. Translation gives CAWSVQAGASGELFF.

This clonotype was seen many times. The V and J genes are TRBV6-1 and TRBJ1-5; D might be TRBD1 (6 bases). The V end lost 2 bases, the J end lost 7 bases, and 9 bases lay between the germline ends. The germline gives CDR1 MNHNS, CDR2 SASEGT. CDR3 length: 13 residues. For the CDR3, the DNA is TGTGCCAGCAGTGAACAGGGGTGGCAGCCCCAGCATTTT. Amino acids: CASSEQGWQPQHF.

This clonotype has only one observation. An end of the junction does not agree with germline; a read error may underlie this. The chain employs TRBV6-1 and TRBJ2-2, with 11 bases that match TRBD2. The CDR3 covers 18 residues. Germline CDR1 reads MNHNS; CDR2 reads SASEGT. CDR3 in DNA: TGTGCCAGCAGTTATTCCACCGGGACTAGCGGCCCGGGCGGGGAGATGTTTTTT. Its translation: CASSYSTGTSGPGGEMFF.

The CDR3 reads CSGRRQGINTEAFF. In DNA form, the CDR3 reads TGCAGCGGCCGGAGGCAGGGTATTAACACTGAAGCTTTCTTT. The chain joins TRBV29-1 to TRBJ1-1; weak D call: TRBD1 (5 bases). The CDR3 spans 14 residues. Germline V lookup: CDR1 SQVTM, CDR2 ANQGSEA. V dropped 7 bases and J dropped 2 bases, with 17 bases sitting between them.

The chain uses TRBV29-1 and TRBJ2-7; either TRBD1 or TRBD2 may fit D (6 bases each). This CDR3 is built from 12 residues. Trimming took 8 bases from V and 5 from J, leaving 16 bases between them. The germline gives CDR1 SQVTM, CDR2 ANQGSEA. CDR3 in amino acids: CSLEGGKDEQYV. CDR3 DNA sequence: TGCAGCCTCGAGGGGGGAAAGGACGAGCAGTACGTC.

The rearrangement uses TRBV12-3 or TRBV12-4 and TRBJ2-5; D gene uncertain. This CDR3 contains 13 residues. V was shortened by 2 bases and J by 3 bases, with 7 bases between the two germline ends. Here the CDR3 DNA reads TGTGCCAGCAGTTTAACGGAGAAAGAGACCCAGTACTTC. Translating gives CASSLTEKETQYF.

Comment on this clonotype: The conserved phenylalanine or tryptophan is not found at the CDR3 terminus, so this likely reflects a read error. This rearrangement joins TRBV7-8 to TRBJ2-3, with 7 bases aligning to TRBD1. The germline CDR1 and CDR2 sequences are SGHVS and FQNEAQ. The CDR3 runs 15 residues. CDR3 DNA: TGTACCACCTTCCAGGGGGTCATCAGCACAGATACGCAGTATTAT. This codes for CTTFQGVISTDTQYY.

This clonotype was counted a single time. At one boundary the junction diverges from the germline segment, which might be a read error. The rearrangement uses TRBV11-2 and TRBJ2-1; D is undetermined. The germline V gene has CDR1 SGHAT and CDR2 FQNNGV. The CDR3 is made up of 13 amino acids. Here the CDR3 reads CASSLEAASLKIF. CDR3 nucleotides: TGTGCCAGCAGCTTAGAGGCGGCCTCCTTAAAGATCTTC.

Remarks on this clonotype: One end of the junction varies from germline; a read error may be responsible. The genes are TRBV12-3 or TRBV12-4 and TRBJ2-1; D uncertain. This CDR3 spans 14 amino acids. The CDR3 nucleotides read TGTGCCATCAGTTTCCGCGCCCTCGCTGATGAGCAGTTCTTC. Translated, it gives CAISFRALADEQFF.

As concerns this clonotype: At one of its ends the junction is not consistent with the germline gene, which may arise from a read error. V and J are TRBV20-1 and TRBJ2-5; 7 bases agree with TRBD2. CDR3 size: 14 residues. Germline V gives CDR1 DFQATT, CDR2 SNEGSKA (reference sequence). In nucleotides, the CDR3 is TGCAGTGCCCCGGGGAGGCGGGAGTTGGAGACGCAGTACTTC. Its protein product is CSAPGRRELETQYF.

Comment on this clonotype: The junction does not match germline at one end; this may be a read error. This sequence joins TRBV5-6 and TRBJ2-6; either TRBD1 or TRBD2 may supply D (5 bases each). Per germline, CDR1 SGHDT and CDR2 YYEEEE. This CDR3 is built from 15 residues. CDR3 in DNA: TGTGCCAGGAGCTTAGACAATTCCGGGGCCAACCTCCTGACTTTC. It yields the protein CARSLDNSGANLLTF. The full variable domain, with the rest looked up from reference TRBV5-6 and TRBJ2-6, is DAGVTQSPTHLIKTRGQQVTLRCSPKSGHDTVSWYQQALGQGPQFIFQYYEEEERQRGNFPDRFSGHQFPNYSSELNVNALLLGDSALYLCARSLDNSGANLLTFGAGSRLTVL.

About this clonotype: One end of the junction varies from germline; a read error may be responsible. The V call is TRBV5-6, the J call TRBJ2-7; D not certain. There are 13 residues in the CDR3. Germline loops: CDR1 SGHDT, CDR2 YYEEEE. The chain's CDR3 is CASSLGRPYEQYF. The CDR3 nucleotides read TGTGCCAGCAGCTTAGGCAGACCCTACGAGCAATACTTC.

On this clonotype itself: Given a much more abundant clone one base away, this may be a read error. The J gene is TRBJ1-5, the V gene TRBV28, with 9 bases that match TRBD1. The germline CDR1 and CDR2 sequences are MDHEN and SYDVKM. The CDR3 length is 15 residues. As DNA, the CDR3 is TGTGCCAGCAGTCCCATCGGACAGGGGCATCAGCCCCAGCTTTTT. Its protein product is CASSPIGQGHQPQLF.

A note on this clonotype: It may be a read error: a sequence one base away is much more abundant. CDR3: CASNSSGGQETQYF. CDR3 sequence (DNA): TGCGCCAGCAACTCCTCAGGGGGTCAAGAGACCCAGTACTTC. The rearrangement uses TRBV5-1 and TRBJ2-5; 7 bases fit TRBD1. With 6 bases clipped from V and 2 bases from J, the junction kept 7 bases outside the gene matches. This CDR3 is 14 amino acids long. From germline, CDR1 is SGHRS and CDR2 YFSETQ.

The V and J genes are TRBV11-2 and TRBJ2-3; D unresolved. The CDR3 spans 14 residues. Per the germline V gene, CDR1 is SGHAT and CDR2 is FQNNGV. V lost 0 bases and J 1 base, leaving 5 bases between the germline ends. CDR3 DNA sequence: TGTGCCAGCAGCTTAGAACTACGCACAGATACGCAGTATTTT. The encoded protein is CASSLELRTDTQYF.

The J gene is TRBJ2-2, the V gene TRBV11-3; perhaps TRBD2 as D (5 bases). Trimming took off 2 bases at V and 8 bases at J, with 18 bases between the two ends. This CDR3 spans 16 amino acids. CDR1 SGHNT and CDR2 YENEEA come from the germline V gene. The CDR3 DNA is TGTGCCAGCAGCTTAACCGAGGGAGTGGTCTCTGGGGAGCTGTTTTTT. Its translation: CASSLTEGVVSGELFF.

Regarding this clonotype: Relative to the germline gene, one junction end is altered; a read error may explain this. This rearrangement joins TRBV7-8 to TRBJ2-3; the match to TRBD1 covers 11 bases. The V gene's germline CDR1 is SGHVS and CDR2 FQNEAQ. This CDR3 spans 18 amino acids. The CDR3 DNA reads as TGTGCCAGCAGCTCCACCGGGACAGGGGGTTTAATCACAGATACGCAGTATTTC. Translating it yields CASSSTGTGGLITDTQYF.

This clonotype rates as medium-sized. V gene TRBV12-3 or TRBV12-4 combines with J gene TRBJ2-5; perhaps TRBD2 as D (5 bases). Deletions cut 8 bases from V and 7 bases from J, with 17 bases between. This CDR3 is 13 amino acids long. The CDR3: CASGIGGTGTQYF. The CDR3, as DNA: TGTGCCAGCGGCATTGGAGGAACGGGGACCCAGTACTTC.

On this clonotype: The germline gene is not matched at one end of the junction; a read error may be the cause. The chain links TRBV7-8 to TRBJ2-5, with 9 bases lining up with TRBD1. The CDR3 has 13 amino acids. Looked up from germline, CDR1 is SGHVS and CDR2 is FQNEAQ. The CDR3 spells CVSRLDRGETKYF. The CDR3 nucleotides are TGTGTCAGCAGATTAGACAGGGGGGAGACCAAGTACTTC.

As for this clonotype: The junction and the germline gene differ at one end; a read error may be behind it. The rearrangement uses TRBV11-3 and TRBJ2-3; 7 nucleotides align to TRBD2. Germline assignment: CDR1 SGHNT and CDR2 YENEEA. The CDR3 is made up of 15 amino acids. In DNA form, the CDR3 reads TGTGCCAGCAGCTCCTCTTCCGGGGGGAAAGATACACAGTATTTT. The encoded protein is CASSSSSGGKDTQYF.

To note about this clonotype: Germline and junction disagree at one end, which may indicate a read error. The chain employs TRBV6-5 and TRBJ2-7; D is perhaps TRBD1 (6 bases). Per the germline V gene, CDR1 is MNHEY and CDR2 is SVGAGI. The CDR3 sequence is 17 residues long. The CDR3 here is CASSRMPPQGGSYEQCF. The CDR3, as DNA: TGTGCCAGCAGCCGGATGCCACCACAGGGCGGGTCCTATGAGCAGTGCTTC.